The rows below give T cell receptor beta chains drawn from one sample of a study of cytomegalovirus exposure and HLA in healthy donors. Only in-frame clones appear in the TCRdb table, and some are missing; sequencing was by immunoSEQ multiplex PCR. In the table there are about 160,000 clones, roughly 80% of which are singletons. The specimen was PBMCs. Receptor source: a woman aged 18 to 35 in good health and CMV-seronegative. The conserved cysteine and the conserved F or W are not part of the CDR3 here. A D gene is named only where the DNA matches it firmly.

d_call	v_call	j_call	cdr3_aa
TRBD2	TRBV6-4	TRBJ2-5	ASSGSAGGLETQY
-	TRBV15	TRBJ1-5	ATSRGGDGYQPQH
-	TRBV14	TRBJ2-1	ASSSSGVSYNEQF
-	TRBV6-1	TRBJ1-1	ASSRRRGINTEAF
-	TRBV30	TRBJ2-1	AWSGRKGRIGNEQF
TRBD1	TRBV7-8	-	ASSSVPGQGASSSYEQY
-	TRBV29-1	TRBJ2-7	SVWDGDQGWASYEQY
TRBD1	TRBV5-1	TRBJ1-2	ASSSAGTVLGYT
-	TRBV6-5	TRBJ2-1	ASSPTANEQF
-	TRBV9	TRBJ1-6	ASSPEGSWNSPLH
TRBD1	TRBV13	TRBJ1-2	ASSLGQGGSYGYT
TRBD2	TRBV28	TRBJ2-5	ASRSRTRREATSRTPTVAQY
TRBD2	TRBV7-9	TRBJ2-1	ASSLLAGVGYDEQF
-	TRBV19	TRBJ2-5	ASSIADQETQY
-	TRBV21-1	TRBJ2-7	ASSTPGGSGRLYEQY
-	TRBV19	TRBJ2-5	ASSSTRSGGAQY
TRBD2	TRBV5-1	TRBJ2-3	ASSPRVAGSTDTQY
-	TRBV29-1	TRBJ1-1	SVGREGTEAF
TRBD1	TRBV13	TRBJ2-1	ASSHGTAEEQF